Listed here are 31 T cell receptor beta chains from one sample, sequenced in a study of spatial heterogeneity in lung cancer (dated by TCRdb to the late 2010s). On the study overall, not on this receptor specifically: The tumor nonsynonymous mutation count correlated with the number of expanded alpha and beta TCRs within the tumor.

These TCRs' antigens remain unknown. Reading the label with the study, this specimen's time point is: sample taken at primary tumor resection. The library was prepared using 5' RACE. Sequenced using a NextSeq 500. TCRdb itself trimmed the public reads at Q25 with fastp, ran MiXCR and retained productive beta chains. Rows merge per CDR3 protein into single entries with the most common DNA and genes. The sample records 7,000 or so distinct CDR3 sequences, 15% to 20% of which are singletons. About 12% of the sample lies in the top ten. The starting material was lung tumor tissue, obtained at surgery. These receptors were collected from a female donor with early-stage non-small cell lung cancer.

This clonotype has just a few counts. This chain connects TRBV4-1 to TRBJ1-1, with a weak D call TRBD1 (5 bases). CDR3 length: 15 residues. The V gene lost 4 bases and the J gene lost 1 base, with 13 bases spanning the gap. Germline CDR1 reads MGHRA; CDR2 reads YSYEKL. The chain's CDR3 is CASSRPPGRNTEAFF. In DNA, the CDR3 is TGCGCCAGCAGCCGCCCGCCGGGACGGAACACTGAAGCTTTCTTT.

This clonotype appeared a few times. The gene calls are TRBV7-3 and TRBJ2-5, with D possibly TRBD1 on 6 matching bases. The CDR3 runs 14 residues. V was cut by 5 bases and J by 4 bases, with 14 bases left in between. Germline V gene data show CDR1 as SGHTA and CDR2 as FQGTGA. DNA for the CDR3: TGTGCCAGCAGCCGCGGACAGCACGGAGAGACCCAGTACTTC. This gives the protein CASSRGQHGETQYF.

V usage is TRBV19 and J usage is TRBJ2-3; maybe TRBD1 (6 bases). Germline values: CDR1 LNHDA, CDR2 SQIVND (reference sequence). There are 14 residues in the CDR3. Trimming stripped 5 bases from V and 6 bases from J, with 15 bases between. CDR3 amino acids: CASSSGEGVDTQYF. CDR3 DNA sequence: TGTGCCAGTAGTTCAGGCGAGGGGGTTGATACGCAGTATTTT.

This rearrangement joins TRBV10-3 to TRBJ1-6; the match to TRBD1 covers 8 bases. After removal of 8 bases from V and 5 bases from J, the junction contained 8 bases not matched to a gene. The CDR3 length is 15 residues. Germline CDR1 ENHRY, CDR2 SYGVKD. CDR3 loop: CAISPQDRDNSPLHF. In nucleotides, the CDR3 is TGTGCCATCTCGCCCCAGGACAGGGATAATTCACCCCTCCACTTT.

The rearrangement links TRBV4-2 to TRBJ2-5; perhaps D is TRBD1 or TRBD2 (5 bases each). This CDR3 is 14 amino acids long. Germline CDR1 reads LGHNA; CDR2 reads YNFKEQ. V was cut by 0 bases and J by 6 bases, with 11 bases left in between. The CDR3 nucleotides are TGTGCCAGCAGCCAAGACACCGGGACGAAGACCCAGTACTTC. As protein: CASSQDTGTKTQYF.

This chain connects TRBV6-2 or TRBV6-3 to TRBJ2-3; TRBD2 matches at 14 bases. The junction had 5 bases not matched to a gene; V was cut back by 5 bases and J by 4 bases. Germline values: CDR1 MNHEY, CDR2 SVGEGT. The CDR3 has 16 amino acids. CDR3 region: CASSPRLAGGPDTQYF. For the CDR3, the DNA is TGTGCCAGCAGTCCCCGACTAGCGGGGGGGCCAGATACGCAGTATTTT.

The chain uses TRBV19 and TRBJ2-2; no reliable D call. The CDR3 is made up of 13 amino acids. Germline assignment: CDR1 LNHDA and CDR2 SQIVND (reference sequence). The V and J ends lost 6 bases and 6 bases respectively, with 11 bases between them. The CDR3 sequence is CASSYTVAGELFF. The DNA of the CDR3 is TGTGCCAGTAGCTACACTGTTGCCGGGGAGCTGTTTTTT.

The rearrangement joins TRBV12-3 or TRBV12-4 to TRBJ2-3; D gene uncertain. The CDR3 covers 13 residues. The V gene lost 5 bases and the J gene lost 6 bases, with 12 bases spanning the gap. CDR3 sequence reads: CASSVIFPDTQYF. Written as DNA, the CDR3 is TGTGCCAGCAGTGTGATCTTCCCGGATACGCAGTATTTT.

By share, this clonotype counts as medium-sized. V and J are TRBV6-2 or TRBV6-3 and TRBJ2-2, with unresolved D. Germline lookup yields CDR1 MNHEY and CDR2 SVGEGT. V was cut by 2 bases and J by 4 bases, with 2 bases left in between. The CDR3 is made up of 12 amino acids. The CDR3 sequence is CASSYGTGELFF. The CDR3 DNA reads as TGTGCCAGCAGTTACGGCACCGGGGAGCTGTTTTTT.

This clonotype is deemed medium-sized. The chain uses TRBV7-6 and TRBJ2-5; the D gene is possibly TRBD1 (5 bases). V gave up 5 bases and J gave up 5 bases, with 9 bases separating them. From germline, CDR1 is SGHVS and CDR2 FNYEAQ. CDR3 size: 12 residues. DNA of the CDR3: TGTGCCAGCAGCGATAAGGGGGAGACCCAGTACTTC. As protein: CASSDKGETQYF.

The chain has TRBV15 and TRBJ2-5; tentatively, D is TRBD1 or TRBD2 (6 bases each). Trimming stripped 0 bases from V and 4 bases from J, with 12 bases between. Per germline, CDR1 LNHNV and CDR2 YYDKDF (reference sequence). The CDR3 totals 15 residues. DNA of the CDR3: TGTGCCACCAGCAGAGAAGCCGGGGGCGCAGAGACCCAGTACTTC. Translating gives CATSREAGGAETQYF.

This clonotype was observed a handful of times. The CDR3 protein is CSARWEESSYNEQFF. CDR3 coding DNA: TGCAGTGCTAGATGGGAAGAGAGCTCCTACAATGAGCAGTTCTTC. The V gene is TRBV20-1, the J gene TRBJ2-1; D uncertain. Germline lookup yields CDR1 DFQATT and CDR2 SNEGSKA (reference sequence). The CDR3 spans 15 residues. V was clipped by 2 bases and J by 0 bases, with 11 bases between them.

This clonotype was seen a few times. The CDR3 coding sequence is TGCGCCAGCAGCTCACCGGACGGGCAAGAGACCCAGTACTTC. Encoded protein: CASSSPDGQETQYF. The chain has TRBV5-1 and TRBJ2-5; D call uncertain. From germline, CDR1 is SGHRS and CDR2 YFSETQ. V was shortened by 3 bases and J by 2 bases, with 11 bases between the two germline ends. The CDR3 totals 14 residues.

This clonotype was counted only a few times. This chain uses TRBV27 with TRBJ2-5; tentative D call: TRBD1 (5 bases). The CDR3 loop spans 13 amino acids. V was cut by 3 bases and J by 0 bases, with 5 bases left in between. Germline loops: CDR1 MNHEY, CDR2 SMNVEV (reference sequence). The CDR3 DNA reads TGTGCCAGCAGTTTCAGGGACCAAGAGACCCAGTACTTC. Protein: CASSFRDQETQYF.

Sample share makes this clonotype medium-sized. The V gene is TRBV4-3, the J gene TRBJ1-2; TRBD1 matches at 7 bases. Looked up from germline, CDR1 is LGHNA and CDR2 is YSLEER. The ends lost 4 bases at V and 1 base at J; junction bases unmatched: 18. This CDR3 comprises 19 residues. The CDR3 DNA is TGCGCCAGCAGCCGGAATCGCCGGGACAGTCAGGGCATTAACTATGGCTACACCTTC. It specifies CASSRNRRDSQGINYGYTF.

A few counts support this clonotype. The V and J genes are TRBV4-3 and TRBJ2-5; no firm D call. CDR1 is LGHNA and CDR2 is YSLEER in the germline V gene. The CDR3 is 15 amino acids. V was cut by 0 bases and J by 5 bases, with 13 bases left in between. The CDR3 DNA reads TGCGCCAGCAGCCAAGAGCTGAGAGGAACGGAGACCCAGTACTTC. Translated: CASSQELRGTETQYF.

The chain joins TRBV20-1 to TRBJ2-7; no reliable D call. CDR1 DFQATT and CDR2 SNEGSKA come from the germline V gene (reference sequence). The CDR3 runs to 13 residues. The V end lost 0 bases, the J end lost 3 bases, and 9 bases lay between the germline ends. CDR3 bases: TGCAGTGCTAGAGATCCGACCGGCTACGAGCAGTACTTC. Its protein product is CSARDPTGYEQYF.

Points on this clonotype: As the CDR3 is not closed by the conserved phenylalanine or tryptophan, this likely results from a read error. V is TRBV2 and J is TRBJ1-1; no clear D gene. This CDR3 comprises 12 residues. V was trimmed by 5 bases and J by 6 bases, leaving 10 bases between them. Germline CDR1 reads SNHLY; CDR2 reads FYNNEI. CDR3 sequence: CASSRGASEAFL. CDR3 in DNA: TGTGCCAGCAGTCGAGGAGCATCTGAAGCTTTCTTA.

This clonotype was counted only a few times. The chain uses TRBV27 and TRBJ1-5, with D perhaps TRBD1 (5 bases). V shed 2 bases and J shed 5 bases, with 16 bases lying between them. CDR3 length: 16 residues. Germline CDR1 reads MNHEY; CDR2 reads SMNVEV (reference sequence). CDR3 protein: CASSLKAGQRHQPQHF. CDR3 nucleotide sequence: TGTGCCAGCAGTTTAAAGGCGGGGCAGAGACATCAGCCCCAGCATTTT.

By its share, this clonotype is medium-sized. The chain links TRBV28 to TRBJ2-2; D gene unclear. The germline V gene encodes CDR1 MDHEN and CDR2 SYDVKM. Between the trimmed V and J ends, which lost 5 bases and 9 bases, there was a span of 7 bases. CDR3 size: 11 residues. CDR3 DNA sequence: TGTGCCAGCAGTGCCCGTCGGGAGCTGTTTTTT. It specifies CASSARRELFF.

In its sample, this clonotype ranks as medium-sized. The V and J genes are TRBV28 and TRBJ2-7; TRBD2 matches 12 bases. J lost 7 bases, V lost 6 bases, and 4 bases had no gene match. Germline V lookup: CDR1 MDHEN, CDR2 SYDVKM. The CDR3 totals 13 residues. In DNA, the CDR3 is TGTGCCAGCAGATCCGGGACTAGCGGGGAGCAGTACTTC. It is translated as CASRSGTSGEQYF.

This clonotype was seen more than once but under ten times. This CDR3 reads CASSLSQGPGEKLFF. CDR3 nucleotides: TGTGCCAGCAGTCTTTCTCAGGGGCCAGGAGAAAAACTGTTTTTT. The V gene is TRBV3-1, the J gene TRBJ1-4, with D tentatively TRBD1 (6 bases). V lost 6 bases and J 8 bases, leaving 19 bases between the germline ends. The CDR3 runs 15 residues. Per the germline V gene, CDR1 is LGHDT and CDR2 is YNNKEL (reference sequence).

The chain is built from TRBV10-2 and TRBJ1-1; 7 bases agree with TRBD1. The V gene's germline CDR1 is WSHSY and CDR2 SAAADI. Unmatched junction bases numbered 13, after V lost 6 bases and J lost 0 bases. The length of the CDR3 is 17 residues. The CDR3 DNA reads as TGCGCCAGCAGCGAAAGGACAGGAAGCAACATGAACACTGAAGCTTTCTTT. It specifies CASSERTGSNMNTEAFF.

The V and J genes are TRBV10-3 and TRBJ1-3; TRBD1 matches at 8 bases. The V gene's germline CDR1 is ENHRY and CDR2 SYGVKD. The CDR3 has 14 amino acids. The ends lost 7 bases at V and 3 bases at J; junction bases unmatched: 5. The CDR3 loop is CAITPGQGGNTIYF. In DNA form, the CDR3 reads TGTGCCATCACCCCCGGACAGGGTGGAAACACCATATATTTT.

This clonotype was seen more than once but under ten times. The gene calls are TRBV5-1 and TRBJ2-3, with D unclear. CDR3 length equals 12 residues. Trimming cost V 4 bases and J 5 bases, with 8 bases left between them. CDR1 is SGHRS, CDR2 YFSETQ, per germline. CDR3 coding DNA: TGCGCCAGCAGCCCGATCGGAGATACGCAGTATTTT. Translating gives CASSPIGDTQYF. The whole variable domain, filled in from reference TRBV5-1 and TRBJ2-3, reads KAGVTQTPRYLIKTRGQQVTLSCSPISGHRSVSWYQQTPGQGLQFLFEYFSETQRNKGNFPGRFSGRQFSNSRSEMNVSTLELGDSALYLCASSPIGDTQYFGPGTRLTVL.

The sample holds a few counts of this clonotype. The chain couples TRBV29-1 to TRBJ2-1, with TRBD2 identical over 8 bases. Unmatched junction bases numbered 8, after V lost 3 bases and J lost 7 bases. The CDR3 covers 14 residues. In germline, CDR1 is SQVTM, CDR2 ANQGSEA. CDR3 protein: CSVDSRGGLNEQFF. The CDR3 region has the DNA TGCAGCGTTGACTCTCGGGGGGGCCTGAATGAGCAGTTCTTC.

This clonotype has just a few counts. The chain couples TRBV19 to TRBJ2-1; TRBD2 matches at 11 bases. The CDR3 consists of 16 residues. Germline lookup yields CDR1 LNHDA and CDR2 SQIVND (reference sequence). J lost 2 bases, V lost 4 bases, and 4 bases had no gene match. The CDR3 DNA is TGTGCCAGTAGTACCTCTAGCGGGGGGACCTACAATGAGCAGTTCTTC. Residues: CASSTSSGGTYNEQFF. Combining the CDR3 with reference TRBV19 and TRBJ2-1 gives the whole variable domain DGGITQSPKYLFRKEGQNVTLSCEQNLNHDAMYWYRQDPGQGLRLIYYSQIVNDFQKGDIAEGYSVSREKKESFPLTVTSAQKNPTAFYLCASSTSSGGTYNEQFFGPGTRLTVL.

The V call is TRBV7-6, the J call TRBJ2-3; TRBD2 matches at 7 bases. In germline, CDR1 is SGHVS, CDR2 FNYEAQ. The CDR3 runs to 16 residues. The junction had 8 bases not matched to a gene; V was cut back by 4 bases and J by 1 base. DNA of the CDR3: TGTGCCAGCAGCTCCCCTCTGGCGGGGGGCACAGATACGCAGTATTTT. Its protein is CASSSPLAGGTDTQYF.

This clonotype is deemed large. The CDR3 sequence is CSAAGTGKHYGYTF. CDR3 nucleotide sequence: TGCAGTGCTGCCGGGACAGGGAAGCACTATGGCTACACCTTC. The rearrangement uses TRBV20-1 and TRBJ1-2; 9 positions agree with TRBD1. With 5 bases clipped from V and 3 bases from J, the junction kept 7 bases outside the gene matches. Germline values: CDR1 DFQATT, CDR2 SNEGSKA (reference sequence). This CDR3 comprises 14 residues.

This clonotype is medium-sized. One end of the junction is discordant with germline, which a read error may explain. V and J are TRBV7-2 and TRBJ2-7; weak D call: TRBD1 (7 bases). Germline CDR1 is SGHTA and CDR2 is FQGNSA. The CDR3 length is 13 residues. In DNA form, the CDR3 reads TGTGCCAGCAGCTTGGGGGGACAGCGGAGGCTCGACTTC. Protein sequence: CASSLGGQRRLDF. The full variable domain, rest sourced from reference TRBV7-2 and TRBJ2-7, is GAGVSQSPSNKVTEKGKDVELRCDPISGHTALYWYRQSLGQGLEFLIYFQGNSAPDKSGLPSDRFSAERTGGSVSTLTIQRTQQEDSAVYLCASSLGGQRRLDFGPGTRLTVT.

This rearrangement joins TRBV28 to TRBJ1-3; D not certain. V shed 6 bases and J shed 1 base, with 10 bases lying between them. Germline lookup yields CDR1 MDHEN and CDR2 SYDVKM. The CDR3 contains 14 residues. For the CDR3, the DNA is TGTGCCAGCAGCCCCGGTGGGTCTGGAAACACCATATATTTT. This sequence encodes CASSPGGSGNTIYF.